This T cell receptor (beta chain) comes out of a study of CD8+ T cells in alopecia areata. Treatment defined: oral pan-JAK inhibitor, 5-10 mg twice daily. As to this clone: Its antigen is unknown.

Study results and caveats: Many expanded lesional clones stayed in scalp and blood while on tofacitinib. Alopecia totalis/universalis scalp especially showed more expanded CD8+ clones than normal scalp.

TCR sequencing used cDNA made by reverse transcription of extracted RNA. Assay used: immunoSEQ multiplex PCR; TCRdb lists only in-frame clones, some missing. The sample carries approximately 280,000 clones, nearly 60% recorded once. CDR3 length equals 14 residues. The germline V and J ends were trimmed by 5 bases and 7 bases, with 17 bases remaining between them. Germline values: CDR1 LNHDA, CDR2 SQIVND (reference sequence). The chain carries TRBV19 and TRBJ1-2; D is undetermined. The TCR was taken from a human donor with alopecia areata. This material consisted of CD4+ T cells sorted from blood, taken at week 24, from a patient treated with tofacitinib. This CDR3 is CASSLVPEESGYTF. CDR3 in DNA: TGTGCCAGTAGTCTCGTCCCTGAAGAGAGTGGCTACACCTTC. The complete variable domain, with remaining parts taken from reference TRBV19 and TRBJ1-2, reads DGGITQSPKYLFRKEGQNVTLSCEQNLNHDAMYWYRQDPGQGLRLIYYSQIVNDFQKGDIAEGYSVSREKKESFPLTVTSAQKNPTAFYLCASSLVPEESGYTFGSGTRLTVV.